This note documents a single T cell receptor beta chain sequence. The clone's antigen remains unknown. No base-level quality is on record; no much larger clone is a single base apart. The CDR1 and CDR2 encoded by the germline V gene (reference sequence) are SGHKS and YYEKEE. Compared with germline, V lacks 4 bases and J lacks 6 bases; bases without a gene match: 9. Measured from the cysteine to the phenylalanine, the CDR3 is 15 residues long. CDR3 DNA is the only sequence kept; it has 45 bases, read in frame from the first base. The sample comes from a study of cytomegalovirus exposure and HLA in healthy donors listed by TCRdb under 2017. Some background on the complete study: According to a later analysis, the 120 or so validation repertoires were produced on the same platform as the 666 repertoires of the first cohort. The study was designed to test whether signatures of past pathogen exposure could be identified by cataloging public T cell receptors. A separate validation cohort of roughly 130 different subjects was used in addition to the approximately 670-subject first cohort. To predict cytomegalovirus infection status, the study brought together high-throughput TCR immunosequencing, statistical association of individual TCRs with disease status, and machine learning.

The donors belonged to the validation cohort of around 110 subjects, which was separate from the roughly 670-subject first cohort. Library construction relied on the immunoSEQ multiplex PCR assay. In the original analysis: A statistical classification framework was built for diagnosing cytomegalovirus status from the catalog of TCR beta chain sequences. The source is immuneACCESS, and TCRdb retained only in-frame sequences with V and J called. Part of the clones is not carried over; for the studies checked, unresolved V genes explain less than half of this, and the remainder is unexplained. V and J calls and clone size are given by that table; D and trimming were obtained from the DNA. The sample contains 200,000 to 250,000 clones, 87% of them found a single time. 2% to 2.5% of the sample rests with the top ten. What the research found in general, with its limitations: While some public TCRs were present in many individuals, most TCR sequences turned up only very rarely across donors. Of the cluster scores, about 94% were above 0 in a later analysis, which found that TCRs clustered in the first cohort also tended to co-occur in the 95 to 150 validation repertoires. According to the authors, the approach could potentially be generalized to other disease states and immunological phenotypes. A few of the identified cytomegalovirus-associated TCR beta chains were confirmed in vitro to be specific for cytomegalovirus antigens. The validation cohort had no HLA typing available for a later analysis, so co-occurrence within that cohort was assessed over all 130 or so repertoires. In both the original and validation cohorts, the classifier was reported to diagnose cytomegalovirus status with high specificity and sensitivity. In the study, approximately 160 TCR beta chains were listed as associated with cytomegalovirus.

The TCR originated in a woman aged 18-29 years in good health and CMV-seropositive. Sequences were obtained from PBMCs. The chain links TRBV5-5 with TRBJ1-4, and TRBD1 matches 7 of the central bases. CDR3 reads: CASSHLHQGDEKLFF. At the DNA level, the sequence is TGTGCCAGCAGCCACCTTCATCAGGGGGATGAAAAACTGTTTTTT.